These 5 T cell receptor beta chains were all obtained from the same sample, sequenced in a study of T-cell reconstitution after alpha-beta-depleted transplantation in children (dated by TCRdb to 2016 to 2018). This specimen's treatment or condition label, per the study, means: allogeneic hematopoietic cell transplantation with graft depleted of TCRalphabeta T cells and CD19 B cells. The method was PCR. The instrument given in TCRdb is Illumina HiSeq 2500. TCR library preparation used molecular barcoding, with unique molecular identifiers applied to normalize quantification of the TCRbeta repertoire. The public reads were quality trimmed at Q25 with fastp and then assembled into clones with MiXCR by TCRdb, keeping productive beta chains. Records with the same CDR3 protein are collapsed into one entry carrying the most frequent genes and DNA. Across this sample there are about 980,000 distinct CDR3 sequences, with about 26% seen only once. The biggest ten clones account for about 28% of the sample.

The sample here was PBMCs, mostly from graft donor cells, taken 360 days after TCRalphabeta/CD19-depleted stem cell transplant. The receptor set was obtained from a boy under two years old who had a stem cell transplant for SCID, so the T cells may come from the graft donor.

The rearrangement joins TRBV7-9 to TRBJ2-7; 9 bases align to TRBD1. CDR3 size: 14 residues. The germline CDR1 and CDR2 sequences are SEHNR and FQNEAQ (reference sequence). V shed 1 base, J shed 7 bases, and the junction held 5 bases outside the gene matches. This chain's CDR3 is CASSLEGTGSEQYF. The CDR3 DNA reads TGTGCCAGCAGCTTAGAAGGGACAGGGTCGGAGCAGTACTTC.

There are a few counts of this clonotype. The chain couples TRBV4-3 to TRBJ1-1, with 8 bases aligning to TRBD1. This CDR3 contains 19 residues. Germline CDR1 reads LGHNA; CDR2 reads YSLEER. J gave up 1 base and V 0 bases, and 13 bases lay outside the gene matches. The CDR3 DNA sequence: TGCGCCAGCAGCCAAGATTCCCACAGGGGGATATTGGAGAACACTGAAGCTTTCTTT. Translated, it gives CASSQDSHRGILENTEAFF.

This clonotype was counted between two and nine times. This sequence joins TRBV28 and TRBJ1-1, with D hard to call. V lost 5 bases and J 1 base, leaving 11 bases between the germline ends. CDR1 and CDR2 (germline): MDHEN, SYDVKM. The CDR3 has 14 amino acids. The CDR3 DNA follows: TGTGCCAGCAGTCCCCTTTTGGCGAACACTGAAGCTTTCTTT. Translating it yields CASSPLLANTEAFF.

This clonotype appeared many times. The V gene is TRBV12-3 or TRBV12-4, the J gene TRBJ2-1; 15 bases agree with TRBD2. V lost 5 bases, J lost 7 bases, and 3 bases stayed unmatched. This CDR3 region has 15 residues. CDR3 sequence: CASSPGTSGGNEQFF. The CDR3 DNA follows: TGTGCCAGCAGTCCCGGGACTAGCGGGGGGAATGAGCAGTTCTTC.

The table lists this clonotype with many counts. J is TRBJ2-2 and V is TRBV2, with 7 bases fitting TRBD1. The CDR3 extends over 14 amino acids. Germline V lookup: CDR1 SNHLY, CDR2 FYNNEI. The J segment lost 3 bases and the V segment lost 4 bases, leaving 2 bases of the junction unmatched. This CDR3 reads CASSGQGDTGELFF. CDR3 sequence (DNA): TGTGCCAGCAGTGGACAGGGAGACACCGGGGAGCTGTTTTTT.